The TCR beta chain described here comes from a study of long-term antiretroviral therapy in people with HIV. The table lists this clone with a count of one. The run of the v3.0 immunoSEQ assay was at survey level. The method was immunoSEQ multiplex PCR; TCRdb's version includes in-frame clones alone and lacks a portion of them. The sample carries about 23,000 clones, over 70% recorded once. The sequences come from unsorted PBMCs, collected 0.3 years after starting antiretroviral therapy. The sequence derives from a man aged 50-60 years with HIV.

CDR3 DNA sequence: TGTGCCAGCAGTGACGGGAGGGCCTACGAGCAGTACTTC. It encodes CASSDGRAYEQYF. The chain carries TRBV27 and TRBJ2-7; 8 bases line up with TRBD2. Germline trimming cut 5 bases from V and 2 bases from J; bases unmatched to any gene: 2. CDR3 length: 13 residues. From germline, CDR1 is MNHEY and CDR2 SMNVEV (reference sequence).